This T cell receptor (beta chain) emerged from a study of beta chain features in type 1 diabetes. Points from the study as a whole: Patients with type 1 diabetes carried fewer insertions and had more deletions at their VDJ junctions.

The entirety of the isolated RNA underwent reverse transcription, so expressed TCRB transcripts were sequenced. Measured with immunoSEQ multiplex PCR; TCRdb has only the in-frame clones, and not every one. This table holds more than 300,000 clones, over 9.5% found once. The CDR3 loop spans 16 amino acids. In germline, CDR1 is KGHSH, CDR2 LQKENI. With 4 bases clipped from V and 0 bases from J, the junction kept 4 bases outside the gene matches. This clone was detected only a few times. The antigen is not known. Material: naive CD4+ T cells from blood. This chain connects TRBV18 to TRBJ2-7, with 12 bases fitting TRBD2. This clonotype was sampled from a man aged 18 to 30 in good health. In nucleotides, the CDR3 is TGTGCCAGCTCACGGGGGACTAGCGGGTCCTCCTACGAGCAGTACTTC. It encodes CASSRGTSGSSYEQYF.